A single T cell receptor (beta chain) is shown here with its context. What antigen it recognizes has not been identified. Qualities for individual bases were not recorded, and no much larger clone is one base off. The CDR3 starts with the cysteine, ends with the phenylalanine, and has 13 residues. Only the CDR3 DNA is retained, 39 bases long and in frame from the first base. From the germline V gene (reference sequence), CDR1 is SEHNR and CDR2 is FQNEAQ. V has 11 bases trimmed and J has 6 bases trimmed; junction bases matching no gene number 12. The data are from a study of long-term antiretroviral therapy in people with HIV (dated 2022 in TCRdb). For the study in its entirety: Collection of the earliest samples took place about a decade ahead of the 2015 WHO recommendation for immediate ART, at a time when ART was typically delayed until CD4 counts fell. Whether ART initiation and durable HIV suppression were associated with changes in peripheral blood TRB repertoire composition and diversity was tested in a retrospective serial study. A total of around 190 cryopreserved PBMC samples came from approximately 30 adults with confirmed HIV infection and were collected serially over a mean of around 6 years (range 1-12). Among the roughly 30 participants with HIV, more than ten were female. Test extractions of a monoclonal T-cell line alongside 30 or so polyclonal samples showed no cross-contamination during QIAcube processing.

Participants were included only if at least one PBMC sample before ART initiation and at least two post-ART samples were available. Treatment was received in the United States of America by all participants with HIV. Cryopreserved samples of about 0.95-11 million PBMC were thawed and washed before DNA extraction. At the time of the earliest PBMC sample for each participant with HIV, ages ranged from roughly 20 to 54 years. PBMC samples from each participant spanned 1-4 timepoints before ART initiation and 2-8 timepoints after ART initiation, with a median of 7 samples. For every participant, serial HIV viral load, CD4+ T-cell count, ART history and demographic data were obtained. A Qiagen kit on a QIAcube was used to extract genomic DNA from unsorted PBMC, with samples processed in batches of 12. The immunoSEQ hsTCRB v3.0 assay was used at survey level resolution to sequence the TRB variable region. The target sequencing depth for TRB was about 40,000-55,000 T-cell genomes per sample. Pooled TRB libraries were sequenced on an Illumina MiSeq with a v3 150-cycle kit. Concerning the study's data processing: Repertoire analysis ran in R within a reproducible Nextflow workflow covering QC, data transformation and analysis. LymphoSeq2, an R package for exploring AIRR-Seq data, was used to implement custom analyses. A handful of samples that yielded fewer than 5000 total TRB sequences were excluded, so that more than 150 HIV repertoires were analyzed. Among the 188 retained HIV repertoires, 55 to 65 were collected before ART initiation and 129 were collected after ART initiation. Repertoires were downsampled to 5000 TRB nucleotide sequences, and summary statistics were averaged over 100 downsampling iterations. TRB sequences were retained for analysis only if CDR3 regions of at least seven amino acids were present. Diversity was measured with a Shannon entropy-derived clonality score and the Gini coefficient. In the repertoire networks, any two of the top 5000 CDR3 amino acid sequences were linked whenever the two sequences differed by an edit distance of one. For TRB CDR3 amino acid sequences, GLIPH2 was used to predict antigen specificity groups and MHC restriction. CDR3 amino acid sequences were matched against VDJdb and McPAS-TCR to flag known CMV, EBV, HIV or tissue antigen associations. Pre-ART, post-ART and control groups were compared with Wilcoxon signed-rank tests and Holm-Bonferroni correction. The table comes from immuneACCESS by way of TCRdb, which keeps in-frame sequences with V and J called. Part of the clones is missing from these tables; in studies checked, under half for an unresolved V gene and the rest for unknown reasons. Clone size and the V and J calls come from that table; the DNA yielded D and trimming. For this sample there are about 25,000 clones; about 80% appear just once. The ten largest account for about 5% of the sample.

Results and caveats for the whole study, not just this receptor: CDR3 length ranges in HIV repertoires were narrower than in controls, and network structure suggested an antigen-experienced repertoire with only a slight naive shift after ART. Starting ART was linked to a significant rise in TRB diversity, yet even after long-term ART the diversity remained significantly lower than in transplant donor controls. Since PBMC availability was limited, sequencing covered only the TCR beta chain, with no alpha chain pairing. The samples span the years 2004 to 2017, and the ART regimens used may be less effective than current regimens. Inferences about post-ART repertoire changes were limited because no data were available on ART adherence, viral resistance or therapy changes. Unsorted PBMC were profiled instead of sorted CD4+ and CD8+ T cells because pre-ART samples had limited cell numbers. The repertoire was dominated across all time points by expanded TRB clones identified before ART initiation, although this dominance was seen to fluctuate and to decrease in many PLHIV after ART.

The chain is made from TRBV7-9 and TRBJ1-2; the junction holds 7 bases that match TRBD1. Sample: unsorted PBMCs, taken 4.4 years after starting antiretroviral therapy. The sequence derives from a young man with HIV. For the CDR3, the sequence is CALTVRGTDGYTF. The DNA sequence is given as TGTGCCTTGACTGTCCGGGGGACAGATGGCTACACCTTC.